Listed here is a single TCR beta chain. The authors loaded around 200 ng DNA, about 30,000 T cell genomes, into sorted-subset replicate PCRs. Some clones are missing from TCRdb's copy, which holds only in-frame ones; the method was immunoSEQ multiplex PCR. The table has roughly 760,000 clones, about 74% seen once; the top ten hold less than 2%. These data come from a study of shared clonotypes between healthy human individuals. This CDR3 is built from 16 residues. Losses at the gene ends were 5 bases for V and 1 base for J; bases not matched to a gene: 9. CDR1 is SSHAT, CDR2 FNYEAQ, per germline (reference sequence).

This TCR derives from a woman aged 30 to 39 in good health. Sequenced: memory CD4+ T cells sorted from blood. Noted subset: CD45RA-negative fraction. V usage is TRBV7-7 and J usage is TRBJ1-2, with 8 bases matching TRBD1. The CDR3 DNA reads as TGTGCCAGCAGCAAGGACAGGGAGGATGTTAACTATGGCTACACCTTC. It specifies CASSKDREDVNYGYTF.